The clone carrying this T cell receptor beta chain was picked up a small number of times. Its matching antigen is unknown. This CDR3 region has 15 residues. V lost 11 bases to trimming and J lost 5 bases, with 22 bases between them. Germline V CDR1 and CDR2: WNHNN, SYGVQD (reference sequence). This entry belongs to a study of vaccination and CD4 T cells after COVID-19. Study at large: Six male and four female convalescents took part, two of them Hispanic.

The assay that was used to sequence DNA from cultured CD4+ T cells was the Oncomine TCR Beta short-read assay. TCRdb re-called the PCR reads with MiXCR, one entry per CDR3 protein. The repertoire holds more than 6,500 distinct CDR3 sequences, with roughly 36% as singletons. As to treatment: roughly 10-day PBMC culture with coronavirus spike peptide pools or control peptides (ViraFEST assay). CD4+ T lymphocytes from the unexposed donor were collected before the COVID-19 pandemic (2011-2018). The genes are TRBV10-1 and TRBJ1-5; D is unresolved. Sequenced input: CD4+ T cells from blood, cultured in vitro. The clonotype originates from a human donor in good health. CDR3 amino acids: CAAADRRLNDQPQHF. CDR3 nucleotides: TGCGCCGCAGCAGATCGGAGGCTAAATGATCAGCCCCAGCATTTT.